The 14 T cell receptor beta chains reported below all come from one sample, sequenced in a study of blood T cell repertoires in COVID-19. This table comes from immunoSEQ multiplex PCR, and its TCRdb copy is limited to in-frame clones, with some not included. Among 90,000 to 120,000 clones listed, around 85% were seen once. Specimen: peripheral blood. These receptors came from a woman older than 75 with active or convalescent COVID-19.

V gene TRBV6-1 combines with J gene TRBJ2-7; possible D gene TRBD1, 6 bases. The CDR3 spans 13 residues. V lost 2 bases and J 5 bases, leaving 10 bases between the germline ends. The V gene's germline CDR1 is MNHNS and CDR2 SASEGT. The CDR3 sequence: CASSEQGFHEQYF. The CDR3 DNA follows: TGTGCCAGCAGTGAACAGGGGTTCCACGAGCAGTACTTC.

This clone has a handful of counts. This chain joins TRBV28 and TRBJ2-3; D is perhaps TRBD1 (6 bases). Germline lookup yields CDR1 MDHEN and CDR2 SYDVKM. This CDR3 comprises 13 residues. The V end lost 5 bases, the J end lost 0 bases, and 6 bases lay between the germline ends. This CDR3 is CASSDRSTDTQYF. The CDR3, as DNA: TGTGCCAGCAGTGACAGGAGCACAGATACGCAGTATTTT. The full variable domain, its missing parts supplied by reference TRBV28 and TRBJ2-3, is DVKVTQSSRYLVKRTGEKVFLECVQDMDHENMFWYRQDPGLGLRLIYFSYDVKMKEKGDIPEGYSVSREKKERFSLILESASTNQTSMYLCASSDRSTDTQYFGPGTRLTVL.

This clone was recorded a few times. The rearrangement links TRBV28 to TRBJ2-5, with 8 bases fitting TRBD1. V shed 10 bases and J 5 bases; nucleotides not matched to a gene: 6. The CDR3 sequence is 12 residues long. Germline CDR1 reads MDHEN; CDR2 reads SYDVKM. The CDR3 DNA sequence: TGTGCCACTCACAGGGGGTTGGAGACCCAGTACTTC. It is translated as CATHRGLETQYF.

V gene TRBV5-1 combines with J gene TRBJ2-7; the D gene is possibly TRBD1 (6 bases). Per the germline V gene, CDR1 is SGHRS and CDR2 is YFSETQ. CDR3 length: 16 residues. Trimming cost V 6 bases and J 4 bases, with 23 bases left between them. Here the CDR3 reads CASTPTGLVSGYEQYF. The CDR3 nucleotides read TGCGCCAGCACACCAACAGGGTTGGTTTCGGGGTACGAGCAGTACTTC. Full variable domain (outside the CDR3, taken from reference TRBV5-1 and TRBJ2-7): KAGVTQTPRYLIKTRGQQVTLSCSPISGHRSVSWYQQTPGQGLQFLFEYFSETQRNKGNFPGRFSGRQFSNSRSEMNVSTLELGDSALYLCASTPTGLVSGYEQYFGPGTRLTVT.

The chain joins TRBV10-3 to TRBJ1-5, with a tentative D call TRBD1 (5 bases). Germline V CDR1 and CDR2: ENHRY, SYGVKD. This CDR3 has 14 residues. V was cut by 0 bases and J by 4 bases, with 7 bases left in between. DNA for the CDR3: TGTGCCATCAGTGAGTCGGGGCGGAATCAGCCCCAGCATTTT. Translated, it gives CAISESGRNQPQHF.

The chain uses TRBV14 and TRBJ1-4; no definite D call. Germline lookup yields CDR1 SGHDN and CDR2 FVKESK. This CDR3 region has 17 residues. Trimming took off 1 base at V and 7 bases at J, with 19 bases between the two ends. CDR3 amino acids: CASSQGLLGGKGEKLFF. CDR3 nucleotide sequence: TGTGCCAGCAGCCAAGGGCTTTTAGGAGGGAAAGGTGAAAAACTGTTTTTT.

The V gene is TRBV19, the J gene TRBJ1-5; weak D call: TRBD1 (6 bases). The length of the CDR3 is 15 residues. CDR1 and CDR2 from the germline V gene are LNHDA and SQIVND (reference sequence). The ends were cut back, 6 bases at V and 1 base at J, with 13 bases in the middle. This chain's CDR3 is CASRERGLSNQPQHF. DNA for the CDR3: TGTGCCAGTAGGGAAAGGGGGTTGAGCAATCAGCCCCAGCATTTT.

The V gene is TRBV18, the J gene TRBJ1-2, with a weak D call TRBD1 (5 bases). Trimming removed 5 bases at V and 5 bases at J, with 6 bases between. CDR3 length: 11 residues. The germline V gene encodes CDR1 KGHSH and CDR2 LQKENI. This CDR3 is CASSGAYGYTF. In DNA, the CDR3 is TGTGCCAGCTCAGGGGCTTATGGCTACACCTTC.

The chain couples TRBV5-5 to TRBJ1-1; unclear D gene. V lost 0 bases and J lost 9, with 12 bases in between. Germline loops: CDR1 SGHKS, CDR2 YYEKEE (reference sequence). The CDR3 is made up of 13 amino acids. The CDR3 nucleotides read TGTGCCAGCAGCTTGGCCGAGGGAAGCCAAGCTTTCTTT. Its translation: CASSLAEGSQAFF.

The genes are TRBV5-5 and TRBJ2-2, with 9 bases aligning to TRBD1. This CDR3 is built from 18 residues. Looked up from germline, CDR1 is SGHKS and CDR2 is YYEKEE (reference sequence). The V and J ends lost 6 bases and 7 bases, in that order; junction bases with no gene match: 19. The CDR3 spells CASTKFPGQGSYGGELFF. The CDR3 nucleotides are TGTGCCAGCACCAAGTTTCCGGGACAGGGAAGTTACGGCGGGGAGCTGTTTTTT.

The chain carries TRBV19 and TRBJ1-2, with D possibly TRBD1 on 5 matching bases. CDR1 is LNHDA, CDR2 SQIVND, per germline (reference sequence). The CDR3 covers 14 residues. Trimming stripped 9 bases from V and 6 bases from J, with 20 bases between. CDR3 sequence reads: CASHPLWGVHGYTF. CDR3 nucleotides: TGTGCCAGCCACCCCCTCTGGGGCGTTCATGGCTACACCTTC.

The chain carries TRBV7-2 and TRBJ2-7; D is perhaps TRBD1 (5 bases). Trimming removed 3 bases from V and 4 bases from J, with 10 bases in between. CDR1 and CDR2 (germline): SGHTA, FQGNSA. There are 13 residues in the CDR3. The CDR3 protein is CASSFDRKYEQYF. CDR3 nucleotides: TGTGCCAGCAGCTTCGACAGAAAATACGAGCAGTACTTC.

This chain links TRBV2 with TRBJ2-5; 12 bases map to TRBD1. The CDR3 is made up of 15 amino acids. Looked up from germline, CDR1 is SNHLY and CDR2 is FYNNEI. V lost 4 bases and J lost 4; bases outside the gene matches: 4. CDR3 sequence reads: CASSAGTGGRETQYF. As DNA, the CDR3 is TGTGCCAGCAGTGCCGGGACAGGGGGCAGAGAGACCCAGTACTTC.

The sample holds one count of this clone. The DNA of the CDR3 is TGTGCCAGTAGTATAGCGCGGTTACGGACAGGGGGCATAGCTGAAGCTTTCTTT. Amino acid sequence: CASSIARLRTGGIAEAFF. The chain joins TRBV19 to TRBJ1-1; 11 bases align to TRBD1. The CDR3 length is 18 residues. CDR1 is LNHDA and CDR2 is SQIVND in the germline V gene (reference sequence). V lost 1 base and J lost 6; bases outside the gene matches: 13.